Shown below are 29 T cell receptor beta chains from a single sample sequenced in a study of T cells in Graves' hyperthyroidism and ophthalmopathy (dated 2019 in TCRdb). The library was prepared using multiplex PCR. These reads were obtained on an Illumina HiSeq 2000. Amplification of TCR beta CDR3 regions was carried out from RNA transcripts. The TCR CDR3 was subjected to a first round of RT-PCR using the HTBI primer set and the Qiagen OneStep RT-PCR kit. Through fastp at Q25 and MiXCR, TCRdb rebuilt clones from the public reads, retaining in-frame beta chains. Under each unique CDR3 protein, matching rows form one entry showing the most common genes and DNA. The sample table shows approximately 600,000 distinct CDR3 sequences, and about 20% are seen once. 30% to 40% of the sample belongs to the ten largest clones. The sample taken for sequencing was blood. These receptors were obtained from a man aged 30 to 45 with Graves' ophthalmopathy.

The genes are TRBV20-1 and TRBJ2-3, with TRBD2 matching over 12 bases. In germline, CDR1 is DFQATT, CDR2 SNEGSKA (reference sequence). The CDR3 is 17 amino acids. The ends lost 6 bases at V and 4 bases at J; junction bases unmatched: 14. The CDR3 region is CSAPIRASGRAADTQYF. CDR3 sequence (DNA): TGCAGTGCCCCGATCAGGGCTAGCGGGAGGGCCGCAGATACGCAGTATTTT.

This clonotype was picked up a small number of times. The CDR3 DNA is TGTGCCAGCAGTGAAGCCTGGGTGGAGGCTTTCTTT. Translation: CASSEAWVEAFF. J is TRBJ1-1 and V is TRBV6-1; D ambiguous. CDR1 and CDR2 (germline): MNHNS, SASEGT. Trimming took 0 bases from V and 11 from J, leaving 10 bases between them. The CDR3 covers 12 residues.

Ten or more counts support this clonotype. The V and J genes are TRBV6-1 and TRBJ2-7, with a weak D call TRBD1 (7 bases). This CDR3 has 14 residues. V lost 5 bases, J lost 4 bases, and 15 bases lay in between. Germline V gene data show CDR1 as MNHNS and CDR2 as SASEGT. CDR3 sequence reads: CASSSTGTVYEQYF. The DNA for the CDR3 is TGTGCCAGCAGTTCGACAGGGACTGTATACGAGCAGTACTTC.

The V call is TRBV5-1, the J call TRBJ2-3, with D uncertain. The V gene lost 0 bases and the J gene lost 2 bases, with 13 bases spanning the gap. From germline, CDR1 is SGHRS and CDR2 YFSETQ. This CDR3 is built from 16 residues. Here the CDR3 DNA reads TGCGCCAGCAGCTTGGTCCCAGGCGAGGCCACAGATACGCAGTATTTT. Amino acids: CASSLVPGEATDTQYF.

This chain connects TRBV19 to TRBJ2-1; no clear D gene. V gave up 7 bases and J gave up 1 base, with 11 bases separating them. Looked up from germline, CDR1 is LNHDA and CDR2 is SQIVND (reference sequence). There are 14 residues in the CDR3. As DNA, the CDR3 is TGTGCCAGTAAGGACGAGAGTTCCTACAATGAGCAGTTCTTC. Encoded protein: CASKDESSYNEQFF.

The chain uses TRBV20-1 and TRBJ1-6, with D perhaps TRBD1 (6 bases). V shed 7 bases and J shed 10 bases, with 20 bases lying between them. This CDR3 is built from 14 residues. Germline CDR1 DFQATT, CDR2 SNEGSKA (reference sequence). The chain's CDR3 is CSGPNRDGGSPLHF. CDR3 DNA: TGCAGTGGGCCCAACCGGGACGGGGGCTCACCCCTCCACTTT.

There are a few counts of this clonotype. The chain is built from TRBV29-1 and TRBJ2-7; the D gene is possibly TRBD2 (6 bases). Trimming removed 2 bases at V and 5 bases at J, with 13 bases between. The CDR3 has 13 amino acids. Looked up from germline, CDR1 is SQVTM and CDR2 is ANQGSEA. The CDR3 region is CSVEWGVPDEQYF. In DNA form, the CDR3 reads TGCAGCGTTGAATGGGGGGTCCCAGACGAGCAGTACTTC.

The chain combines TRBV30 with TRBJ1-1; D remains ambiguous. The CDR3 runs 12 residues. Deletions cut 1 base from V and 11 bases from J, with 14 bases between. CDR1 GTSNPN and CDR2 SVGIG come from the germline V gene (reference sequence). The CDR3 here is CAWSGNDNRAFF. The CDR3, as DNA: TGTGCCTGGAGTGGAAACGATAATAGGGCTTTCTTT.

In its sample, this clonotype was seen many times. The chain joins TRBV12-3 or TRBV12-4 to TRBJ2-3, with 9 bases aligning to TRBD2. The trim removed 5 bases at V and 4 bases at J, leaving 7 bases unmatched. This CDR3 is 15 amino acids long. CDR3 amino acids: CASSPIAGAADTQYF. The CDR3, as DNA: TGTGCCAGCAGTCCAATAGCGGGAGCGGCAGATACGCAGTATTTT.

This clonotype came up a few times. This chain links TRBV7-2 with TRBJ2-4; the match to TRBD2 covers 8 bases. The CDR3 runs to 15 residues. V shed 5 bases and J 3 bases; nucleotides not matched to a gene: 6. Germline lookup yields CDR1 SGHTA and CDR2 FQGNSA. CDR3 amino acids: CASSPGGGGKNIQYF. Here the CDR3 DNA reads TGTGCCAGCAGCCCCGGGGGGGGAGGCAAAAACATTCAGTACTTC.

In this sample, this clonotype turned up many times. The rearrangement joins TRBV28 to TRBJ2-7; TRBD1 is a possible D gene (6 bases). The V end lost 5 bases, the J end lost 1 base, and 12 bases lay between the germline ends. CDR1 is MDHEN, CDR2 SYDVKM, per germline. This CDR3 contains 14 residues. CDR3 nucleotide sequence: TGTGCCAGCAGTCAAGAAACAGGGTCCTACGAGCAGTACTTC. Encoded protein: CASSQETGSYEQYF.

This chain connects TRBV6-2 or TRBV6-3 to TRBJ1-5, with D unclear. CDR3 length: 15 residues. Trimming cost V 3 bases and J 0 bases, with 9 bases left between them. Germline lookup yields CDR1 MNHEY and CDR2 SVGEGT. The CDR3 here is CASSYGVDSNQPQHF. The CDR3 DNA reads as TGTGCCAGCAGTTATGGAGTGGATAGCAATCAGCCCCAGCATTTT.

The chain recombines TRBV28 with TRBJ1-4, with 8 positions matching TRBD1. The germline V gene encodes CDR1 MDHEN and CDR2 SYDVKM. Trimming took 3 bases from V and 7 from J; bases not matched to a gene: 7. This CDR3 comprises 15 residues. The DNA for the CDR3 is TGTGCCAGCAGTTTTCTATCGACAGGGGCTGAAAAACTGTTTTTT. It encodes CASSFLSTGAEKLFF. Full variable domain (rest looked up from reference TRBV28 and TRBJ1-4): DVKVTQSSRYLVKRTGEKVFLECVQDMDHENMFWYRQDPGLGLRLIYFSYDVKMKEKGDIPEGYSVSREKKERFSLILESASTNQTSMYLCASSFLSTGAEKLFFGSGTQLSVL.

This clonotype was detected many times. The J gene is TRBJ1-1, the V gene TRBV30, with D perhaps TRBD1 (5 bases). The V end was cut by 0 bases, the J end by 3 bases, with 8 bases between. This CDR3 has 13 amino acids. Germline V gene data show CDR1 as GTSNPN and CDR2 as SVGIG (reference sequence). CDR3 nucleotides: TGTGCCTGGAGTGTTGGAGGGGACACTGAAGCTTTCTTT. This sequence encodes CAWSVGGDTEAFF.

The chain joins TRBV25-1 to TRBJ2-3, with 10 bases matching TRBD2. The CDR3 sequence is 17 residues long. Germline trimming cut 1 base from V and 1 base from J; bases unmatched to any gene: 5. The germline gives CDR1 MGHDK, CDR2 SYGVNS. The CDR3 region is CASSELETSGGTDTQYF. The CDR3 DNA reads TGTGCCAGCAGTGAATTGGAAACTAGCGGGGGCACAGATACGCAGTATTTT.

This clonotype was seen many times. J is TRBJ2-3 and V is TRBV28, with 10 bases identical to TRBD2. This CDR3 region has 16 residues. With 2 bases clipped from V and 0 bases from J, the junction kept 2 bases outside the gene matches. From germline, CDR1 is MDHEN and CDR2 SYDVKM. CDR3 protein: CASSLGTSDSTDTQYF. In DNA form, the CDR3 reads TGTGCCAGCAGTTTAGGGACTAGCGATAGCACAGATACGCAGTATTTT.

Points on this clonotype: It is likely a read error, because the conserved phenylalanine at the end of the CDR3 is missing. This chain links TRBV15 with TRBJ2-3; tentatively, D is TRBD2 (6 bases). Trimming took 0 bases from V and 2 from J, leaving 21 bases between them. The length of the CDR3 is 19 residues. Germline V lookup: CDR1 LNHNV, CDR2 YYDKDF (reference sequence). The CDR3 region has the DNA TGTGCCACCAGCAGAGACCGCCCGGCTGATAGCGGACACACAGATACGCAGTATCTT. It codes for CATSRDRPADSGHTDTQYL.

This clonotype was found many times. The chain joins TRBV10-3 to TRBJ2-7; no clear D. Germline CDR1 and CDR2: ENHRY and SYGVKD. Trimming removed 6 bases from V and 2 bases from J, with 8 bases in between. The CDR3 is made up of 12 amino acids. The CDR3 DNA reads as TGTGCCATCAGCCCTAATACCTACGAGCAGTACTTC. The encoded protein is CAISPNTYEQYF.

The chain has TRBV29-1 and TRBJ2-2, with D perhaps TRBD1 or TRBD2 (6 bases each). From germline, CDR1 is SQVTM and CDR2 ANQGSEA. Deletions cut 6 bases from V and 5 bases from J, with 13 bases between. The CDR3 totals 13 residues. The DNA for the CDR3 is TGCAGCGTGGAGGGGGAGATGACCGGGGAGCTGTTTTTT. As protein: CSVEGEMTGELFF.

This chain uses TRBV4-3 with TRBJ2-7; no definite D call. The germline V gene encodes CDR1 LGHNA and CDR2 YSLEER. This CDR3 has 14 residues. V dropped 1 base and J dropped 5 bases, with 12 bases sitting between them. The CDR3: CASSQVYSFHEQYF. CDR3 in DNA: TGCGCCAGCAGCCAAGTCTACAGTTTCCACGAGCAGTACTTC.

Of note for this clonotype: Since a much larger clone is just one base distant, this may be a read error. The chain recombines TRBV30 with TRBJ1-1; D is unresolved. Germline CDR1 and CDR2: GTSNPN and SVGIG (reference sequence). The CDR3 consists of 13 residues. Trimming took 4 bases from V and 2 from J, leaving 11 bases between them. Here the CDR3 reads CAWTTSLNTEAFF. CDR3 coding DNA: TGTGCCTGGACCACCTCACTTAACACTGAAGCTTTCTTT.

This chain links TRBV4-1 with TRBJ2-1, with a tentative D call TRBD1 (6 bases). Germline CDR1 MGHRA, CDR2 YSYEKL. Between the trimmed V and J ends, which lost 4 bases and 7 bases, there was a span of 23 bases. This CDR3 contains 17 residues. The CDR3 bases are TGCGCCAGCAGCCGGGCAGGGGTGGTGTTGTCAAGGAATGAGCAGTTCTTC. It is translated as CASSRAGVVLSRNEQFF.

This clonotype was counted many times. The rearrangement joins TRBV28 to TRBJ1-5; 9 bases align to TRBD1. Germline V gives CDR1 MDHEN, CDR2 SYDVKM. The trim removed 6 bases at V and 9 bases at J, leaving 15 bases unmatched. The length of the CDR3 is 16 residues. The CDR3 reads CASRAGGQGRGRPQHF. The CDR3, as DNA: TGTGCCAGCAGGGCCGGGGGACAGGGCCGGGGGCGGCCCCAGCATTTT.

This clonotype was seen only a few times. CDR3 nucleotides: TGTGCCAGCAGTCCGTATGGGACAGGCAACTATGGCTACACCTTC. Translated, it gives CASSPYGTGNYGYTF. V and J are TRBV12-3 or TRBV12-4 and TRBJ1-2; 8 bases line up with TRBD1. The CDR3 runs to 15 residues. V lost 5 bases to trimming and J lost 2 bases; unmatched junction nucleotides: 7.

This clonotype was found many times. J is TRBJ2-7 and V is TRBV2; 9 bases agree with TRBD1. The CDR3 length is 14 residues. CDR1 SNHLY and CDR2 FYNNEI come from the germline V gene. V gave up 7 bases and J gave up 1 base; unmatched junction bases: 5. The CDR3 DNA reads TGTGCCAGCACCCCGACAGGGGGATCCTACGAGCAGTACTTC. It specifies CASTPTGGSYEQYF.

The V call is TRBV4-3, the J call TRBJ1-6; the D gene is possibly TRBD1 (6 bases). Looked up from germline, CDR1 is LGHNA and CDR2 is YSLEER. The CDR3 extends over 15 amino acids. V shed 1 base and J shed 7 bases, with 11 bases lying between them. CDR3 amino acids: CASSQVYRENSPLHF. In DNA form, the CDR3 reads TGCGCCAGCAGCCAAGTTTACAGGGAGAATTCACCCCTCCACTTT.

This clonotype has a count of ten or more. DNA for the CDR3: TGTGCCAGCAGTCTAACCGGGACTAGCGGGAACCAAGAGACCCAGTACTTC. As protein: CASSLTGTSGNQETQYF. The chain recombines TRBV6-1 with TRBJ2-5; 13 nucleotides match TRBD2. V lost 5 bases to trimming and J lost 0 bases; unmatched junction nucleotides: 6. The CDR3 consists of 17 residues. CDR1 is MNHNS, CDR2 SASEGT, per germline.

Only a few counts were recorded for this clonotype. The chain links TRBV27 to TRBJ2-1; 9 positions match TRBD2. The CDR3 runs to 14 residues. V lost 4 bases, J lost 4 bases, and 2 bases stayed unmatched. Germline assignment: CDR1 MNHEY and CDR2 SMNVEV (reference sequence). CDR3 nucleotide sequence: TGTGCCAGCAGTTCTAGCGGGAATTACAATGAGCAGTTCTTC. It yields the protein CASSSSGNYNEQFF.

The chain is built from TRBV28 and TRBJ1-3; 10 bases are a match to TRBD1. The V gene end was trimmed by 6 bases and the J gene end by 3 bases; junction bases not matched to a gene: 2. Germline values: CDR1 MDHEN, CDR2 SYDVKM. This CDR3 region has 14 residues. The CDR3 bases are TGTGCCAGCAGCGACAGGGGGCTTGGAAACACCATATATTTT. It specifies CASSDRGLGNTIYF.